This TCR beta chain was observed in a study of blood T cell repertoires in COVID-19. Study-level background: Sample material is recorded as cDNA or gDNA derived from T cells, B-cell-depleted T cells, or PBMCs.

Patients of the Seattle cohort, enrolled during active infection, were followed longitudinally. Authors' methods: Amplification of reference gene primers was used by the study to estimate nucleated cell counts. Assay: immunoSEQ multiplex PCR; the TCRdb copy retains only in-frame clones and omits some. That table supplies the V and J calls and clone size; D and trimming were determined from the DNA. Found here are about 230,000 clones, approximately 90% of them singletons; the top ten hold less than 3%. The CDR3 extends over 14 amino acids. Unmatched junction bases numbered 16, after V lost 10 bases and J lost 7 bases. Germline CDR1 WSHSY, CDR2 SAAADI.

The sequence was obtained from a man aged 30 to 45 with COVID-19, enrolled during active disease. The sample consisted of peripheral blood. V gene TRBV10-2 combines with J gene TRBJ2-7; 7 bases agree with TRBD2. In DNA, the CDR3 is TGCGCCACCTCTTCTAATCAGCGGGATGGTGAGCAGTACTTC. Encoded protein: CATSSNQRDGEQYF.